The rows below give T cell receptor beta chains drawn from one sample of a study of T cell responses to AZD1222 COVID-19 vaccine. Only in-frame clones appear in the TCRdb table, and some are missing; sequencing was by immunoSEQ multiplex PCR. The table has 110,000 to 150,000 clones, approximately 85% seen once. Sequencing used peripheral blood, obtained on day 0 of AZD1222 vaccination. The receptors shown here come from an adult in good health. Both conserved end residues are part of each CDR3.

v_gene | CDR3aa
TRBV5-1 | CASSLGLASEQYF
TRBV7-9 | CASSLPGQGREKLFF
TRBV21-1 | CASSKFEVTVPHLNNEQFF
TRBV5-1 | CASSLEPSPGRGANVLTF
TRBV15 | CATSRDMDTYNTEAFF
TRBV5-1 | CASSATGTGEEKLFF
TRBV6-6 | CATTQNQETQYF
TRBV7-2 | CASSLDSPALGNSPLHF
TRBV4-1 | CASSQEGLDGQPQHF
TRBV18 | CASSPPSEGEAFF
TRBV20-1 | CSASVPPDRGYYGYTF
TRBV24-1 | CATSASGSLRTGELFF
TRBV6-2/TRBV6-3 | CASTPRSSYGYTF
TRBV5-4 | CASSLEGLAGTQYF
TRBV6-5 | CASSYSGGPTYEQYF
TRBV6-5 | CASTRGPGYEQYF
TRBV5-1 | CASSLDLDTQYF
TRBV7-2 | CASSLAPGLAGDNEQFF
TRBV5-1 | CASRLAGGATEQFF
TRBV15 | CATSRGGQGDEKLFF
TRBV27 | CASTNRGSYNSPLHF
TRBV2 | CASSNSGSGPDTQYF
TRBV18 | CASTQDMSGNTEAFF
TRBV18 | CASSTLAGGETDTQYF
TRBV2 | CASSPTRQTNYGYTF
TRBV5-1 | CASSLENRGYEQYF
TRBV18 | CASSPPVDETQYF
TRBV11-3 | CASSSTPLGAQYF
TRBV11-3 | CASSLDLTTEAFF
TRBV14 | CASSLSEVGGRHTQYF
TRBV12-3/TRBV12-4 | CASSINYGYTF
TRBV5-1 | CASSFAGGYTDTQYF
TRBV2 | CASSPSPGLAGGRVSYNEQFF
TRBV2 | CASSESSQSIGAFF
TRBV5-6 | CASSLGGNTIYF
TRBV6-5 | CASRATSGVTDTQYF
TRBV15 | CATSRDHQGSNTEAFF
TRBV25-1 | CASTQWGDEQYF
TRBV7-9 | CASSLEASGVVDEQFF
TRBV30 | CAWSSGENQPQHF
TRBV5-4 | CASSFNSGSTWEQFF
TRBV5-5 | CASSLGTMGGYQETQYF
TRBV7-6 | CASSIQETQYF
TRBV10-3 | CANAATSQEQFF
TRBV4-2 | CASSQDLGRGDGGYGYTF
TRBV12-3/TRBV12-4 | CASSYRGGYTF